This T cell receptor beta chain was found in a study of blood T cells in healthy people across ages. Germline V gene data show CDR1 as MRHNA and CDR2 as SNTAGT. The CDR3 extends over 15 amino acids. The V gene lost 2 bases and the J gene lost 4 bases, with 11 bases spanning the gap. With regard to this clonotype: Its antigen is not identified.

Study-wide findings and caveats: Possibly, changes in expanded clonotypes were confounded because donor CMV status was unknown.

Through a sample-barcoded 5' primer and a J-beta primer mix, a second PCR was run for roughly 6 to 12 cycles. TCRdb called the 5' RACE reads again in MiXCR, with one record for every CDR3 protein. The sample holds 750,000 to 950,000 distinct CDR3 sequences, about 28% seen once. These data were also filed under a second study, of T cells of mothers and their children.

The genes are TRBV6-4 and TRBJ2-2; D gene uncertain. Specimen: blood. This TCR was sampled from a woman aged 35 to 49 in good health. The CDR3 nucleotides read TGTGCCAGCAGTGACACGGGCGGACCCACCGGGGAGCTGTTTTTT. Amino acid sequence: CASSDTGGPTGELFF.